This T cell receptor beta chain was found in a study of CD8 T cells in ankylosing spondylitis. Study-level findings and limits: Within ankylosing spondylitis blood, a TCR beta motif made up of roughly eight highly homologous variants appeared to be characteristic.

This clonotype has just a few counts. No antigen is known for it. Per the germline V gene, CDR1 is SGHRS and CDR2 is YFSETQ. The germline V and J ends were trimmed by 5 bases and 0 bases, with 12 bases remaining between them. This CDR3 is 16 amino acids long. TCRdb re-analysed the 5' RACE reads in MiXCR, keeping a single row per CDR3 protein. This sample has approximately 400,000 distinct CDR3 sequences, with roughly a quarter found just once. The V and J genes are TRBV5-1 and TRBJ2-6; no definite D call. The source is a male donor with ankylosing spondylitis. Source material: blood, either unsorted or a sorted T cell fraction (not recorded which). As DNA, the CDR3 is TGCGCCAGCAGTCAACAGCTGTCCTCTGGGGCCAACGTCCTGACTTTC. It codes for CASSQQLSSGANVLTF.